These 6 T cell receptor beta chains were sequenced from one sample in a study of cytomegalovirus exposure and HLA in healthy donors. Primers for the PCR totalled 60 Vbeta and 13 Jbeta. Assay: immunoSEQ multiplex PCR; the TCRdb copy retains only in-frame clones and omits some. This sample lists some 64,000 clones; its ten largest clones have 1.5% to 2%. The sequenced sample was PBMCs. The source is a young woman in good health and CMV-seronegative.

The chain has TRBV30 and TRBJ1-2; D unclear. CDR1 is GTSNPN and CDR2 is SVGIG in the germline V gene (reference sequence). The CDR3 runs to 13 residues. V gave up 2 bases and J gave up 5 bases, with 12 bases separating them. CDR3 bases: TGTGCCTGGAGTCCCCCCCTGTTATATGGCTACACCTTC. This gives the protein CAWSPPLLYGYTF.

As DNA, the CDR3 is TGTGCCAGCAGTCGACAGGGGGAGAATGGCTACACCTTC. The encoded protein is CASSRQGENGYTF. The chain couples TRBV7-9 to TRBJ1-2; TRBD1 matches at 9 bases. CDR1 is SEHNR and CDR2 is FQNEAQ in the germline V gene (reference sequence). The trim removed 6 bases at V and 6 bases at J, leaving 5 bases unmatched. CDR3 length: 13 amino acids. Based on the CDR3 plus reference TRBV7-9 and TRBJ1-2, the full variable domain is DTGVSQNPRHKITKRGQNVTFRCDPISEHNRLYWYRQTLGQGPEFLTYFQNEAQLEKSRLLSDRFSAERPKGSFSTLEIQRTEQGDSAMYLCASSRQGENGYTFGSGTRLTVV.

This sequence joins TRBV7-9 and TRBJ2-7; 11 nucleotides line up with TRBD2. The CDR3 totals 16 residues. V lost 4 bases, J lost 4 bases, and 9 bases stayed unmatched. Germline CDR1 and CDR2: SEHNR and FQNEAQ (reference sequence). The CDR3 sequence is CASSSGWGLAAYEQYF. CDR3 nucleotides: TGTGCCAGCAGCTCGGGGTGGGGACTAGCGGCATACGAGCAGTACTTC.

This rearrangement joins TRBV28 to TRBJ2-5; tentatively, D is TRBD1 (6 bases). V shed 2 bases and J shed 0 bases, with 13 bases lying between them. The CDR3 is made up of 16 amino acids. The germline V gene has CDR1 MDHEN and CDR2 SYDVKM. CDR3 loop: CASSLPDSLYQETQYF. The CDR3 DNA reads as TGTGCCAGCAGTTTACCGGACAGCCTGTACCAAGAGACCCAGTACTTC.

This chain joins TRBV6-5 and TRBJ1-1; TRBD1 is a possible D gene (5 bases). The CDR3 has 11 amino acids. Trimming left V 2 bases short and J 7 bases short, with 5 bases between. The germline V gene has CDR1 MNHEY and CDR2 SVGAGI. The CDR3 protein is CASSYRGEAFF. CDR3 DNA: TGTGCCAGCAGTTACAGGGGTGAAGCTTTCTTT.

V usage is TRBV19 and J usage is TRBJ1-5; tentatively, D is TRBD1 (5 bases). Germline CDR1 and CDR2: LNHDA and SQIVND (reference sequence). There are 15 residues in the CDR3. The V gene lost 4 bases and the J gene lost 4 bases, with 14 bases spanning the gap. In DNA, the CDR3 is TGTGCCAGTAGTACCACACAAAGGGGTAATCAGCCCCAGCATTTT. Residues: CASSTTQRGNQPQHF. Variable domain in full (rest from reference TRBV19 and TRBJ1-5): DGGITQSPKYLFRKEGQNVTLSCEQNLNHDAMYWYRQDPGQGLRLIYYSQIVNDFQKGDIAEGYSVSREKKESFPLTVTSAQKNPTAFYLCASSTTQRGNQPQHFGDGTRLSIL.